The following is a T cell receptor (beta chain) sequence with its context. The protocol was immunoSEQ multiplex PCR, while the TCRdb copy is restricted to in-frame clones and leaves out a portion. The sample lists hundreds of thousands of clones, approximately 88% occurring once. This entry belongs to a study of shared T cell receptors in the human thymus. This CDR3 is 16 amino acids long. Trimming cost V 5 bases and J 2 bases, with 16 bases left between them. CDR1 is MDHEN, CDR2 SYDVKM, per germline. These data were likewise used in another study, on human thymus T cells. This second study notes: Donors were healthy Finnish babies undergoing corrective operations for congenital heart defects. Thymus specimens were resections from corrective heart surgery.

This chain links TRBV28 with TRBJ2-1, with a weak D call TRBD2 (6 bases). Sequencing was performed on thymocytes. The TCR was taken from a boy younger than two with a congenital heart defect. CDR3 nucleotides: TGTGCCAGCAGTGGACCCCCGGGAGTCGCCTACAATGAGCAGTTCTTC. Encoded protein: CASSGPPGVAYNEQFF.